This entry features one TCR beta chain sequence. This specimen belongs to a study of blood T cell repertoires in COVID-19. At the level of the study: In each case, the material was cDNA or gDNA derived from T cells, B-cell-depleted T cells, or PBMCs.

Trimming shortened V by 3 bases and J by 2 bases, and 11 bases separated the two germline ends. Germline-derived CDR1 and CDR2 are SGHVS and FNYEAQ. CDR3 size: 15 residues. TCRdb keeps only in-frame clones here, not all; method: immunoSEQ multiplex PCR. The table includes 140,000 to 150,000 clones, 70% to 90% detected once. This TCR came from a woman aged 55-70 years with COVID-19, enrolled during active disease. The V and J genes are TRBV7-6 and TRBJ1-5; D remains ambiguous. The sample comprised peripheral blood. Here the CDR3 reads CASSLRSIGNQPQHF. The CDR3 nucleotides are TGTGCCAGCAGCTTGAGAAGTATTGGCAATCAGCCCCAGCATTTT.